This T cell receptor beta chain was captured by sequencing in a study of OX40 agonist ivuxolimab in advanced cancers. The V end lost 4 bases, the J end lost 4 bases, and 9 bases lay between the germline ends. Germline-derived CDR1 and CDR2 are SGHDT and YYEEEE. The CDR3 is made up of 14 amino acids. Sequencing used immunoSEQ multiplex PCR; TCRdb keeps in-frame clones, though not all of them. This sample has 55,000 to 80,000 clones, with about 88% found just once. The rearrangement joins TRBV5-6 to TRBJ1-6; D unresolved. This sequence was found in an adult with an advanced solid tumor such as melanoma, head and neck, liver or kidney cancer. The sample consisted of CD4+ or CD8+ T cells sorted from blood, taken in a trial of the OX40 agonist ivuxolimab. The CDR3 DNA follows: TGTGCCAGCAGCGTACAGTGGTATAATTCACCCCTCCACTTT. Protein: CASSVQWYNSPLHF. Based on the CDR3 plus reference TRBV5-6 and TRBJ1-6, the full variable domain is DAGVTQSPTHLIKTRGQQVTLRCSPKSGHDTVSWYQQALGQGPQFIFQYYEEEERQRGNFPDRFSGHQFPNYSSELNVNALLLGDSALYLCASSVQWYNSPLHFGNGTRLTVT.